This TCR beta chain is from a study of blood T cell repertoires in COVID-19. This clone was detected once. Here immunoSEQ multiplex PCR was the method, and the copy in TCRdb shows in-frame clones only, minus some. Here the sample spans some 370,000 clones, 70% to 90% being singletons. In germline, CDR1 is MNHEY, CDR2 SVGAGI. V was clipped by 2 bases and J by 0 bases, with 8 bases between them. This CDR3 region has 14 residues. The TCR sequence derives from a middle-aged man with acute or convalescent COVID-19. The genes are TRBV6-5 and TRBJ2-7, with D uncertain. The material sequenced was peripheral blood. The CDR3 spells CASSYQRSSYEQYF. CDR3 DNA: TGTGCCAGCAGTTACCAGCGCAGCTCCTACGAGCAGTACTTC.